Listed below are T cell receptor beta chains from one sample, sequenced in a study of blood T cell repertoires in COVID-19. Generated by immunoSEQ multiplex PCR, the TCRdb table keeps only in-frame clones and is missing some. The profile shows 86,000 or so clones, 91% of them singletons. Material for sequencing was peripheral blood. The receptors come from a woman between 45 and 65 years old in a cohort sampled during active COVID-19. Both conserved end residues are trimmed from each CDR3. Each record gives: V gene, clone size, J gene, CDR3 protein. Where a row states a size, it is once, few, many or the class of an expanded clone; other rows omit it.

V gene: TRBV5-1; clone size: -; J gene: TRBJ2-7; CDR3 protein: ASNSPGTAPYEQY
V gene: TRBV27; clone size: -; J gene: TRBJ2-3; CDR3 protein: ASSLDGTGISDTQY
V gene: TRBV7-8; clone size: -; J gene: TRBJ1-3; CDR3 protein: ASSLAGVGNTIY
V gene: TRBV18; clone size: -; J gene: TRBJ1-5; CDR3 protein: ASSPFDSNQPQH
V gene: TRBV18; clone size: once; J gene: TRBJ1-3; CDR3 protein: ASSPLTGDSSGNTIY
V gene: TRBV7-2; clone size: -; J gene: TRBJ2-1; CDR3 protein: ASSLPPGQMNEQF
V gene: TRBV28; clone size: -; J gene: TRBJ2-1; CDR3 protein: ASNPTSGRVNEQF
V gene: TRBV3-1/TRBV3-2; clone size: -; J gene: TRBJ1-2; CDR3 protein: ASSRGGNYGYT
V gene: TRBV29-1; clone size: -; J gene: TRBJ2-7; CDR3 protein: SVEGTGAFYEQY
V gene: TRBV5-1; clone size: -; J gene: TRBJ2-2; CDR3 protein: ASSLQGSDTGELF
V gene: TRBV7-9; clone size: -; J gene: TRBJ1-4; CDR3 protein: ASSPYGTEKEKLF
V gene: TRBV28; clone size: -; J gene: TRBJ2-2; CDR3 protein: ASMAGQGLYYGELF
V gene: TRBV7-9; clone size: -; J gene: TRBJ2-3; CDR3 protein: ASSLVSGSTDTQY
V gene: TRBV7-3; clone size: -; J gene: TRBJ2-6; CDR3 protein: ASSEGQGSGANVLT
V gene: TRBV3-1/TRBV3-2; clone size: -; J gene: TRBJ2-7; CDR3 protein: ASSRITRGLAGGTYEQY
V gene: TRBV27; clone size: once; J gene: TRBJ1-6; CDR3 protein: ASSLNLGGGFYNSPLH
V gene: TRBV7-3; clone size: once; J gene: TRBJ1-4; CDR3 protein: ASSLGTGATNEKLF
V gene: TRBV7-3; clone size: -; J gene: TRBJ1-3; CDR3 protein: ASSPSPGLSGNTIY
V gene: TRBV5-4; clone size: once; J gene: TRBJ1-2; CDR3 protein: ASSRWGGNGYT
V gene: TRBV5-4; clone size: -; J gene: TRBJ2-5; CDR3 protein: ASSRLAGKETQY
V gene: TRBV5-4; clone size: -; J gene: TRBJ1-2; CDR3 protein: ASSWDPGQGNYGYT
V gene: TRBV5-6; clone size: -; J gene: TRBJ1-2; CDR3 protein: CTGTGGIGNYGYT
V gene: TRBV18; clone size: -; J gene: TRBJ1-1; CDR3 protein: ASSPHRDTEAF
V gene: TRBV5-1; clone size: -; J gene: TRBJ2-1; CDR3 protein: ASSSLNNEQF
V gene: TRBV19; clone size: -; J gene: TRBJ2-2; CDR3 protein: ASRPAGSPRELF
V gene: TRBV15; clone size: -; J gene: TRBJ1-2; CDR3 protein: ATSRVLGKNYGYT
V gene: TRBV3-1/TRBV3-2; clone size: -; J gene: TRBJ2-7; CDR3 protein: ASSHTLAYEQY
V gene: TRBV5-4; clone size: -; J gene: TRBJ1-2; CDR3 protein: ASSSRDSYGYT
V gene: TRBV5-4; clone size: -; J gene: TRBJ2-7; CDR3 protein: ASSPGQGAGEQY
V gene: TRBV2; clone size: -; J gene: TRBJ2-5; CDR3 protein: ASTNSRETQY
V gene: TRBV5-1; clone size: -; J gene: TRBJ1-5; CDR3 protein: ASSLAGYSNQPQH
V gene: TRBV19; clone size: -; J gene: TRBJ1-3; CDR3 protein: ASSIDRDHSGNTIY
V gene: TRBV5-1; clone size: -; J gene: TRBJ2-2; CDR3 protein: ASSLELVGTGELF
V gene: TRBV24-1; clone size: -; J gene: TRBJ1-1; CDR3 protein: ATSATGSTEAF
V gene: TRBV6-5; clone size: few; J gene: TRBJ1-2; CDR3 protein: ASSDRGVDGYT
V gene: TRBV5-1; clone size: -; J gene: TRBJ2-2; CDR3 protein: ASSLRGTGTNTGELF
V gene: TRBV6-1; clone size: -; J gene: TRBJ1-5; CDR3 protein: ASSDPVAGNQPQH
V gene: TRBV3-1/TRBV3-2; clone size: -; J gene: TRBJ2-1; CDR3 protein: ASSPLAGVSEQF
V gene: TRBV5-1; clone size: -; J gene: TRBJ2-3; CDR3 protein: ASAVAGKWDTQY
V gene: TRBV25-1; clone size: -; J gene: TRBJ2-7; CDR3 protein: ASSEYAGGGDEQY
V gene: TRBV5-6; clone size: -; J gene: TRBJ2-2; CDR3 protein: ASTGGQGAIFGTGELF
V gene: TRBV5-1; clone size: -; J gene: TRBJ2-7; CDR3 protein: ASSSDRTGTDEQY
V gene: TRBV6-6; clone size: few; J gene: TRBJ1-6; CDR3 protein: ASSYSTGGFSPLH
V gene: TRBV6-5; clone size: -; J gene: TRBJ2-7; CDR3 protein: ASSYSTAGGKDEQY
V gene: TRBV4-2; clone size: -; J gene: TRBJ2-3; CDR3 protein: ASSQTTSGHTDTQY
V gene: TRBV29-1; clone size: -; J gene: TRBJ2-3; CDR3 protein: SVLTSGRATQY